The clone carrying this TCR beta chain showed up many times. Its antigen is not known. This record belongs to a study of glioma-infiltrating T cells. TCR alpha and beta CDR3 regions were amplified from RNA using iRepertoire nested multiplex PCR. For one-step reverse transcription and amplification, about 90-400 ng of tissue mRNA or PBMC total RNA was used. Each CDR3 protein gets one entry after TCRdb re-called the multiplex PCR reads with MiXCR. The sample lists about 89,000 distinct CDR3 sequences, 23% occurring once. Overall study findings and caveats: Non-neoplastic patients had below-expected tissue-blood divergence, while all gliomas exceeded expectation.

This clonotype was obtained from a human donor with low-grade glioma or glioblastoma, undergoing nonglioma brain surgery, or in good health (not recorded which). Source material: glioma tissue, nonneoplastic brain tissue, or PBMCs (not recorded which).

The CDR3 sequence is CASGEEAYEQYF. The CDR3 nucleotides are TGTGCCAGCGGGGAGGAAGCCTACGAGCAGTACTTC. This chain uses TRBV6-1 with TRBJ2-7; TRBD2 might be the D (6 bases). This CDR3 contains 12 residues. Germline CDR1 reads MNHNS; CDR2 reads SASEGT. V dropped 8 bases and J dropped 2 bases, with 10 bases sitting between them.